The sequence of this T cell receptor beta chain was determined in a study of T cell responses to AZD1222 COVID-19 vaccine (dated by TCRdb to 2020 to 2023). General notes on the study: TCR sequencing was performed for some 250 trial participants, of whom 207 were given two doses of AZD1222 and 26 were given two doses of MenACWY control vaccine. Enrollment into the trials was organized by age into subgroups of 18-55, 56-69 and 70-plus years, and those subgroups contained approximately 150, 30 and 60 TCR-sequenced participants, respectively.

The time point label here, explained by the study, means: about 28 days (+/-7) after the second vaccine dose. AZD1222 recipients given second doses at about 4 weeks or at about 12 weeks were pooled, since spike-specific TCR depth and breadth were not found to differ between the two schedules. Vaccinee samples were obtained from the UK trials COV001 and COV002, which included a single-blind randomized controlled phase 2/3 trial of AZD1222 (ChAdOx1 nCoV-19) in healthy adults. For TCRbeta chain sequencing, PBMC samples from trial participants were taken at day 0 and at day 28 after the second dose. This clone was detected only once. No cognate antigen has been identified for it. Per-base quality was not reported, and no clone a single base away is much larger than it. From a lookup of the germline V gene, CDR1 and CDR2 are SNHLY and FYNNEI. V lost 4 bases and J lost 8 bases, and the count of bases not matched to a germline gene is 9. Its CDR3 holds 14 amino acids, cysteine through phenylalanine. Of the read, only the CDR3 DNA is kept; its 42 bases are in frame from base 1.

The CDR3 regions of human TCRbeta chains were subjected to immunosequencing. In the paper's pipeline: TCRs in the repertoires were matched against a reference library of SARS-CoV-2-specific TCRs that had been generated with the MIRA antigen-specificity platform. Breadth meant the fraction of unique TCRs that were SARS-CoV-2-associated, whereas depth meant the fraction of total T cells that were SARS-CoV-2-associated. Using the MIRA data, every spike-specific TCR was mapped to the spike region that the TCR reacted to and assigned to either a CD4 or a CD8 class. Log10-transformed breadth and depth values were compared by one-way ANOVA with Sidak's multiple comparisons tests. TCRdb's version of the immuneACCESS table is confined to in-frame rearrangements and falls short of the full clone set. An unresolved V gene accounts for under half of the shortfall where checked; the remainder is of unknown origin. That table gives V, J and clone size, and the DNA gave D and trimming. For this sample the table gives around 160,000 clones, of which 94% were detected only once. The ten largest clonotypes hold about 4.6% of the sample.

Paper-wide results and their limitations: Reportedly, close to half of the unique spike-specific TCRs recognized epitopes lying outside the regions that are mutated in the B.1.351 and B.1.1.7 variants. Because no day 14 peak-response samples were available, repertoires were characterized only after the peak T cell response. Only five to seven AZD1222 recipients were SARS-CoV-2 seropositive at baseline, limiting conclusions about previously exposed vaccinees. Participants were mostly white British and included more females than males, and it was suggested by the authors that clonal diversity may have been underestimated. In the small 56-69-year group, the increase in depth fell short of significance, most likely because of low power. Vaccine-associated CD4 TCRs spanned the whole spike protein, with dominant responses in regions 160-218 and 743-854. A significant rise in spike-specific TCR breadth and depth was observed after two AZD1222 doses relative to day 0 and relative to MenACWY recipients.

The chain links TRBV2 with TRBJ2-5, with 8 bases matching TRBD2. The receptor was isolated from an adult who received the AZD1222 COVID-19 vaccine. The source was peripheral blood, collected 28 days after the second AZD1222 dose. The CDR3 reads CASSAGLGNPTQYF. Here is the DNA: TGTGCCAGCAGTGCGGGACTAGGGAATCCTACCCAGTACTTC.